The 32 T cell receptor beta chains presented below share a single source sample, sequenced in a study of response to subunit inactivated influenza vaccine. From the RT-PCR reads, TCRdb called clonotypes with MiXCR, one entry per CDR3 protein. The sample has approximately 500,000 distinct CDR3 sequences, approximately 15% seen once; the top ten hold around 10%. The material was PBMCs from blood, obtained roughly 12 days after vaccination. Receptors were obtained from a man aged 45-65 years who received an inactivated influenza vaccine.

V and J are TRBV5-1 and TRBJ2-2, with 8 bases fitting TRBD2. CDR3 size: 14 residues. Trimming took 4 bases from V and 11 from J; bases not matched to a gene: 10. Per germline, CDR1 SGHRS and CDR2 YFSETQ. The CDR3 spells CASSNIRGGVELFF. The CDR3 bases are TGCGCCAGCAGCAATATTCGGGGGGGAGTAGAGCTGTTTTTT.

The CDR3 nucleotides read TGCGCCAGCAGCCAAGATCGGGGACAGCCAGGCCAGCCCCAGCATTTT. It is translated as CASSQDRGQPGQPQHF. This chain connects TRBV4-3 to TRBJ1-5, with 7 bases matching TRBD1. Germline V gives CDR1 LGHNA, CDR2 YSLEER. The junction had 9 bases not matched to a gene; V was cut back by 0 bases and J by 7 bases. The CDR3 loop spans 16 amino acids.

This clonotype was recorded once. The chain is built from TRBV10-3 and TRBJ1-5; D gene uncertain. CDR1 ENHRY and CDR2 SYGVKD come from the germline V gene. The CDR3 length is 13 residues. Deletions cut 10 bases from V and 5 bases from J, with 15 bases between. The CDR3 DNA follows: TGTGCCACCACCCCGATGACCGATCAGCCCCAGCATTTT. Its translation is CATTPMTDQPQHF.

This clonotype was observed a few times. The rearrangement links TRBV6-2 or TRBV6-3 to TRBJ1-1, with D unresolved. Per germline, CDR1 MNHEY and CDR2 SVGEGT. The CDR3 spans 11 residues. V was shortened by 2 bases and J by 8 bases, with 6 bases between the two germline ends. The CDR3 DNA follows: TGTGCCAGCAGTTACGTCCGGGAAGCTTTCTTT. Its translation: CASSYVREAFF.

The chain uses TRBV15 and TRBJ2-3; 7 nucleotides align to TRBD2. V lost 2 bases and J lost 3; bases outside the gene matches: 8. The CDR3 extends over 16 amino acids. Germline assignment: CDR1 LNHNV and CDR2 YYDKDF (reference sequence). CDR3 loop: CATSRIGGGGTDTQYF. The CDR3 nucleotides read TGTGCCACCAGCAGAATAGGCGGGGGAGGGACAGATACGCAGTATTTT.

This clonotype was detected only a few times. This chain uses TRBV10-3 with TRBJ2-3; D ambiguous. Per the germline V gene, CDR1 is ENHRY and CDR2 is SYGVKD. The ends were cut back, 3 bases at V and 1 base at J, with 8 bases in the middle. The CDR3 is made up of 14 amino acids. The CDR3 nucleotides read TGTGCCATCAGTGATGGACGGGGCACAGATACGCAGTATTTT. Residues: CAISDGRGTDTQYF.

As DNA, the CDR3 is TGTGCCACCAGCATCGCTAGCGGGGGTTACAATGAGCAGTTCTTC. This sequence encodes CATSIASGGYNEQFF. The chain joins TRBV15 to TRBJ2-1; TRBD2 matches at 10 bases. The CDR3 consists of 15 residues. CDR1 is LNHNV and CDR2 is YYDKDF in the germline V gene (reference sequence). Germline trimming cut 4 bases from V and 4 bases from J; bases unmatched to any gene: 4.

This clonotype was counted a few times. The chain couples TRBV7-9 to TRBJ1-1; the D gene is possibly TRBD1 (5 bases). This CDR3 contains 16 residues. Germline V gene lookup returns CDR1 SEHNR and CDR2 FQNEAQ (reference sequence). V lost 3 bases, J lost 1 base, and 15 bases lay in between. The CDR3 sequence is CASSFKWGGENTEAFF. The CDR3 DNA follows: TGTGCCAGCAGCTTTAAATGGGGGGGAGAGAACACTGAAGCTTTCTTT.

This clonotype appeared a few times. The V call is TRBV3-1, the J call TRBJ2-3, with TRBD2 matching 14 bases. The germline CDR1 and CDR2 sequences are LGHDT and YNNKEL (reference sequence). The CDR3 is 16 amino acids. With 4 bases clipped from V and 7 bases from J, the junction kept 7 bases outside the gene matches. In nucleotides, the CDR3 is TGTGCCAGCAGCCCGGGACTAGCGGGGGACTACCATACGCAGTATTTT. This sequence encodes CASSPGLAGDYHTQYF.

This clonotype was recorded many times. Sequence at one end of the junction differs from germline and may be a read error. The chain recombines TRBV5-1 with TRBJ2-5; TRBD2 might be the D (5 bases). Looked up from germline, CDR1 is SGHRS and CDR2 is YFSETQ. The length of the CDR3 is 13 residues. CDR3 amino acids: CASSPAGEETQYF. The CDR3 nucleotides are TGTGCCAGCAGCCCGGCTGGGGAGGAGACCCAGTACTTC.

This clonotype has just a few counts. The rearrangement links TRBV18 to TRBJ2-5; TRBD1 or TRBD2 may be the D gene (5 bases each). The length of the CDR3 is 13 residues. Germline assignment: CDR1 KGHSH and CDR2 LQKENI. V shed 8 bases and J shed 4 bases, with 14 bases lying between them. As DNA, the CDR3 is TGTGCCAGCAGCCCGGGACCCACAGAGACCCAGTACTTC. Its translation: CASSPGPTETQYF.

This clonotype was found a few times. The J gene is TRBJ2-3, the V gene TRBV24-1; TRBD2 matches 10 bases. Germline V gene data show CDR1 as KGHDR and CDR2 as SFDVKD. V was pared by 4 bases and J by 0 bases, with 12 bases of the junction left unmatched. This CDR3 is 19 amino acids long. The CDR3 reads CATSDPREGAGGSTDTQYF. In nucleotides, the CDR3 is TGTGCCACCAGTGACCCCCGTGAGGGAGCGGGAGGGAGCACAGATACGCAGTATTTT.

V gene TRBV12-3 or TRBV12-4 combines with J gene TRBJ1-5; D may be TRBD1 (5 bases). This CDR3 is 14 amino acids long. The V gene lost 3 bases and the J gene lost 3 bases, with 9 bases spanning the gap. The CDR3 here is CASSFRGANQPQHF. The CDR3 DNA sequence: TGTGCCAGCAGTTTTCGAGGGGCCAATCAGCCCCAGCATTTT.

A note on this clonotype: No conserved phenylalanine or tryptophan is present at the end of the CDR3, so a read error is the likely explanation. No DNA is shown, since the ends of the CDR3 on it are uncertain; the CDR3 is the one TCRdb lists. V usage is TRBV7-2 and J usage is TRBJ1-1. Germline CDR1 and CDR2: SGHTA and FQGNSA. The CDR3 contains 14 residues when both ends are counted. The CDR3 spells CASSLALGTGPRTI.

This clonotype came up a few times. The CDR3 DNA reads as TGTGCCAGCAGGTTTCAGAGACTAGCGGGCAACCAAGAGACCCAGTACTTC. It encodes CASRFQRLAGNQETQYF. V is TRBV28 and J is TRBJ2-5; 10 nucleotides align to TRBD2. Germline values: CDR1 MDHEN, CDR2 SYDVKM. The V and J ends lost 6 bases and 0 bases, in that order; junction bases with no gene match: 10. This CDR3 comprises 17 residues.

The chain uses TRBV29-1 and TRBJ2-1, with D possibly being TRBD1 (6 bases). The CDR3 totals 12 residues. Per germline, CDR1 SQVTM and CDR2 ANQGSEA. CDR3 sequence: CGMAGDYNEQFF. The CDR3 DNA is TGCGGCATGGCAGGGGATTACAATGAGCAGTTCTTC.

There are a few counts of this clonotype. The chain employs TRBV27 and TRBJ2-1, with 12 nucleotides matching TRBD2. This CDR3 has 14 residues. With V trimmed by 10 bases and J by 8 bases, 9 bases remained unmatched. Germline-derived CDR1 and CDR2 are MNHEY and SMNVEV (reference sequence). The CDR3 loop reads CATKTSGSHDEQFF. The CDR3 DNA reads as TGTGCCACCAAGACTAGCGGGAGTCACGATGAGCAGTTCTTC.

The J gene is TRBJ2-7, the V gene TRBV28; D is perhaps TRBD1 or TRBD2 (5 bases each). Germline assignment: CDR1 MDHEN and CDR2 SYDVKM. The V and J ends lost 1 base and 5 bases respectively, with 15 bases between them. CDR3 length: 15 amino acids. The CDR3 loop reads CASSLLGTAWDEQYF. The CDR3 nucleotides are TGTGCCAGCAGTTTATTGGGGACGGCTTGGGACGAGCAGTACTTC. The complete variable domain, with remaining parts taken from reference TRBV28 and TRBJ2-7, reads DVKVTQSSRYLVKRTGEKVFLECVQDMDHENMFWYRQDPGLGLRLIYFSYDVKMKEKGDIPEGYSVSREKKERFSLILESASTNQTSMYLCASSLLGTAWDEQYFGPGTRLTVT.

This clonotype was picked up many times. The gene calls are TRBV5-1 and TRBJ2-3; tentatively, D is TRBD1 or TRBD2 (7 bases each). Germline CDR1 SGHRS, CDR2 YFSETQ. The CDR3 runs 16 residues. The V end lost 0 bases, the J end lost 1 base, and 12 bases lay between the germline ends. CDR3 nucleotides: TGCGCCAGCAGCTTGGAACCAGGGGGGGGCACAGATACGCAGTATTTT. Encoded protein: CASSLEPGGGTDTQYF.

This clonotype appeared a few times. The genes are TRBV11-1 and TRBJ1-1, with D possibly TRBD1 on 6 matching bases. The V and J ends lost 0 bases and 4 bases respectively, with 6 bases between them. This CDR3 is 13 amino acids long. Looked up from germline, CDR1 is SGHAT and CDR2 is FQDESV (reference sequence). The CDR3 loop reads CASSLATGTEAFF. The CDR3 nucleotides read TGTGCCAGCAGCTTAGCGACAGGCACTGAAGCTTTCTTT.

This clonotype was seen at least ten times. This chain joins TRBV3-1 and TRBJ2-3; possible D gene TRBD2, 6 bases. Germline-derived CDR1 and CDR2 are LGHDT and YNNKEL (reference sequence). This CDR3 has 15 amino acids. Trimming removed 1 base from V and 0 bases from J, with 8 bases in between. The CDR3 sequence is CASSQGGTSTDTQYF. Here the CDR3 DNA reads TGTGCCAGCAGCCAAGGAGGGACTAGCACAGATACGCAGTATTTT.

This clonotype was picked up a small number of times. V gene TRBV7-2 combines with J gene TRBJ2-7, with 7 bases matching TRBD2. Trimming at V came to 3 bases and at J to 0 bases, leaving 5 bases not matched to a gene. Germline V gene lookup returns CDR1 SGHTA and CDR2 FQGNSA. The CDR3 is 15 residues long. The CDR3 region has the DNA TGTGCCAGCAGCTTCCCCCCGGGGGGCTCCTACGAGCAGTACTTC. It specifies CASSFPPGGSYEQYF.

In its sample, this clonotype was seen a few times. This rearrangement joins TRBV15 to TRBJ2-5; possibly TRBD2 for D (6 bases). Trimming cost V 1 base and J 4 bases, with 13 bases left between them. The CDR3 has 15 residues. Germline CDR1 and CDR2: LNHNV and YYDKDF (reference sequence). The CDR3 loop reads CATSRATSRAETQYF. DNA of the CDR3: TGTGCCACCAGCAGAGCGACTAGTCGTGCAGAGACCCAGTACTTC.

The gene calls are TRBV11-2 and TRBJ2-7; D is undetermined. Germline V gene data show CDR1 as SGHAT and CDR2 as FQNNGV. This CDR3 contains 16 residues. Trimming cost V 3 bases and J 1 base, with 16 bases left between them. The CDR3 loop is CASSFRSGGRSYEQYF. As DNA, the CDR3 is TGTGCCAGCAGCTTTAGGTCTGGTGGCAGGTCCTACGAGCAGTACTTC.

This clonotype has more than one count but fewer than ten. The chain recombines TRBV29-1 with TRBJ2-7; the match to TRBD1 covers 7 bases. The CDR3 runs 14 residues. V lost 4 bases and J lost 2; bases outside the gene matches: 8. Germline CDR1 is SQVTM and CDR2 is ANQGSEA. CDR3 protein: CSVVRQGVTYEQYF. The CDR3 DNA reads TGCAGCGTTGTTCGTCAGGGGGTAACCTACGAGCAGTACTTC.

This clonotype was seen only a few times. J is TRBJ2-2 and V is TRBV7-9, with 9 nucleotides matching TRBD1. The J segment lost 9 bases and the V segment lost 2 bases, leaving 7 bases of the junction unmatched. The CDR3 is 15 amino acids. Germline V gene data show CDR1 as SEHNR and CDR2 as FQNEAQ (reference sequence). CDR3 residues: CASSLSGTGSRELFF. In DNA form, the CDR3 reads TGTGCCAGCAGCTTATCCGGGACAGGGTCCCGGGAGCTGTTTTTT.

This clonotype was seen only a few times. The gene calls are TRBV5-1 and TRBJ2-7; perhaps TRBD1 as D (5 bases). The CDR3 runs to 17 residues. Germline CDR1 SGHRS, CDR2 YFSETQ. V gave up 0 bases and J gave up 0 bases, with 16 bases separating them. The CDR3 DNA reads TGCGCCAGCAGCTTGGAAGGTCCAGGGTTTTCCTCCTACGAGCAGTACTTC. This translates into CASSLEGPGFSSYEQYF.

This clonotype showed up just a few times. The chain is built from TRBV9 and TRBJ2-1; no clear D. The CDR3 extends over 11 amino acids. The germline V gene has CDR1 SGDLS and CDR2 YYNGEE. Between the trimmed V and J ends, which lost 7 bases and 5 bases, there was a span of 7 bases. CDR3 region: CASGPHNEQFF. In DNA form, the CDR3 reads TGTGCCAGCGGCCCCCACAATGAGCAGTTCTTC.

V is TRBV7-9 and J is TRBJ2-3; the match to TRBD2 covers 7 bases. The V gene's germline CDR1 is SEHNR and CDR2 FQNEAQ (reference sequence). This CDR3 spans 15 amino acids. J gave up 4 bases and V 1 base, and 5 bases lay outside the gene matches. The CDR3 nucleotides read TGTGCCAGCAGCTTAGGTGCGGGGGAGGCAGATACGCAGTATTTT. This gives the protein CASSLGAGEADTQYF.

This clonotype was counted ten times or more. This rearrangement joins TRBV12-3 or TRBV12-4 to TRBJ2-3, with 12 bases aligning to TRBD2. The CDR3 loop spans 15 amino acids. V was pared by 6 bases and J by 4 bases, with 5 bases of the junction left unmatched. The CDR3 sequence is CASRSGTSGPDTQYF. In nucleotides, the CDR3 is TGTGCCAGCAGATCCGGGACTAGCGGGCCAGATACGCAGTATTTT.

This clonotype showed up just a few times. The chain uses TRBV7-2 and TRBJ1-6; 7 bases fit TRBD1. V trimming: 5 bases; J trimming: 8 bases; junction bases outside the gene matches: 12. Germline V gives CDR1 SGHTA, CDR2 FQGNSA. This CDR3 contains 16 residues. The CDR3 sequence is CASSPNRGGVDSPLHF. The CDR3 region has the DNA TGTGCCAGCAGCCCTAACAGGGGAGGAGTGGATTCACCCCTCCACTTT. Full variable domain (rest looked up from reference TRBV7-2 and TRBJ1-6): GAGVSQSPSNKVTEKGKDVELRCDPISGHTALYWYRQSLGQGLEFLIYFQGNSAPDKSGLPSDRFSAERTGGSVSTLTIQRTQQEDSAVYLCASSPNRGGVDSPLHFGNGTRLTVT.

V gene TRBV10-3 combines with J gene TRBJ2-1, with D perhaps TRBD2 (5 bases). V lost 3 bases to trimming and J lost 6 bases, with 9 bases between them. The CDR3 spans 13 residues. Germline values: CDR1 ENHRY, CDR2 SYGVKD. CDR3 in amino acids: CAISEGLTNEQFF. CDR3 coding DNA: TGTGCCATCAGTGAAGGACTTACCAATGAGCAGTTCTTC.